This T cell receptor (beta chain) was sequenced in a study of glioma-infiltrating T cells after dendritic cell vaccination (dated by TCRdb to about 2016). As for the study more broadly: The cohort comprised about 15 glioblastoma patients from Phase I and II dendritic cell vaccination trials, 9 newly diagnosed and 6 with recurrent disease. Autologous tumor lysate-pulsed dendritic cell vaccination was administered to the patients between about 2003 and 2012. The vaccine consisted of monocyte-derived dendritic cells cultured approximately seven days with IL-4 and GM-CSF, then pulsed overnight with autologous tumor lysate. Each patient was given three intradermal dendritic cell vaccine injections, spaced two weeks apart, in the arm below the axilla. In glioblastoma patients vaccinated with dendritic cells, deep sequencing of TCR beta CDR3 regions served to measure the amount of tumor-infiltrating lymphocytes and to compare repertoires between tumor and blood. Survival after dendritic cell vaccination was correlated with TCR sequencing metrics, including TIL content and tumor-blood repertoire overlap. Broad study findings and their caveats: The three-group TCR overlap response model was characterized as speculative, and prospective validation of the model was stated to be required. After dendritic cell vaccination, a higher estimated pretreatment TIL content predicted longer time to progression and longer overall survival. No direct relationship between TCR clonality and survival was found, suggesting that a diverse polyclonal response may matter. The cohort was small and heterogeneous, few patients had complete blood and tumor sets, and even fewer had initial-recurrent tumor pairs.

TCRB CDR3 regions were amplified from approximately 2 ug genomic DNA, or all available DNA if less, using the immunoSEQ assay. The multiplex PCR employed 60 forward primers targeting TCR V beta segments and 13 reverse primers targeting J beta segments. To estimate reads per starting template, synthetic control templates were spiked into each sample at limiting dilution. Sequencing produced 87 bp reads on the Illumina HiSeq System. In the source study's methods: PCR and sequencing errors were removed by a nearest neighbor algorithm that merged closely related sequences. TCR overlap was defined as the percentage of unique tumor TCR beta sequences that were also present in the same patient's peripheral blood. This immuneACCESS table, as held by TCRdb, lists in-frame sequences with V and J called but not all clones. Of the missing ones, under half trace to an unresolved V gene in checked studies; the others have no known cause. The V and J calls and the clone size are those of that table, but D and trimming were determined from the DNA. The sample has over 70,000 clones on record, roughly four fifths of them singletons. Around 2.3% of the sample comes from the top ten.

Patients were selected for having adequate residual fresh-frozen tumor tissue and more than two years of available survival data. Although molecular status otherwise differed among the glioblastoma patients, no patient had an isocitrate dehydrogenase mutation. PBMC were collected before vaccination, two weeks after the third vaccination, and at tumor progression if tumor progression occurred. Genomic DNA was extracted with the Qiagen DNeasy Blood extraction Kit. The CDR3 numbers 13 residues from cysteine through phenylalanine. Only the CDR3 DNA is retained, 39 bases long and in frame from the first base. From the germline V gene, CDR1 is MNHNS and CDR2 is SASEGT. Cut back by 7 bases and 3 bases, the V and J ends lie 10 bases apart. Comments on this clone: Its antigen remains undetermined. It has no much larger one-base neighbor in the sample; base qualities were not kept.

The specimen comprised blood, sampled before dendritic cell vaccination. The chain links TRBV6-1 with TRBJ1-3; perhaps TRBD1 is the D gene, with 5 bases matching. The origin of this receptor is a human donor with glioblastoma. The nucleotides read TGTGCCAGCACCGCAGGGTTTGGAAACACCATATATTTT. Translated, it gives CASTAGFGNTIYF.